This TCR beta chain was documented in a study of CD8 T cells in ankylosing spondylitis. Overall study results and limits: Reactive arthritis synovial fluid and blood previously showed some of these motif variants.

Comments on this clonotype: No antigen is known for it.

TCRdb ran MiXCR on the 5' RACE reads and lists one entry per CDR3 protein. The sample has roughly 140,000 distinct CDR3 sequences; 40% to 50% are singletons. V lost 6 bases to trimming and J lost 3 bases, with 17 bases between them. Germline assignment: CDR1 DFQATT and CDR2 SNEGSKA (reference sequence). The CDR3 covers 14 residues. What was sequenced was synovial fluid, either unsorted or a sorted T cell fraction (not recorded which). This TCR was recovered from a male donor with ankylosing spondylitis. The J gene is TRBJ1-1, the V gene TRBV20-1; weak D call: TRBD1 (6 bases). CDR3 region: CSATIMDSHTEAFF. CDR3 DNA sequence: TGCAGTGCCACCATCATGGACAGTCACACTGAAGCTTTCTTT.